The clone carrying this T cell receptor beta chain was recorded many times. The CDR3 is 14 residues long. Trimming took off 6 bases at V and 4 bases at J, with 14 bases between the two ends. These data come from a study of T cells in Graves' hyperthyroidism and ophthalmopathy. The TCR beta CDR3 regions underwent amplification using RNA transcripts as the source. The HTBI primer set drove a first-round RT-PCR of the TCR CDR3. From the multiplex PCR reads, TCRdb called clonotypes with MiXCR, one entry per CDR3 protein. The repertoire holds 450,000 to 500,000 distinct CDR3 sequences, with about 22% as singletons.

The chain has TRBV12-3 or TRBV12-4 and TRBJ2-3; D gene unclear. The receptor was isolated from a woman aged 70-85 years with Graves' ophthalmopathy. Sequenced input: blood. CDR3: CASSSTPKADTQYF. The DNA of the CDR3 is TGTGCCAGCAGCTCAACCCCTAAGGCAGATACGCAGTATTTT.